The present TCR beta chain was sequenced within a study of T-cell reconstitution after alpha-beta-depleted transplantation in children. Overall study findings and caveats: After one year, T-cell counts and TCRbeta diversity mostly came from new T cells. There were some patients whose high TCRbeta diversity at day 60 came from surviving recipient T cells and thymic progenitors.

In this sample, this clonotype turned up many times. The antigen is not known. For TCRbeta, the library was prepared with unique molecular identifiers. In TCRdb, the PCR reads were re-called with MiXCR into one record per CDR3 protein. The repertoire has about 470,000 distinct CDR3 sequences, 43% of them found once; the top ten carry 27%. The clonotype was recovered from a girl aged 2 to 9 with aplastic anemia, due to receive a stem cell transplant. Source: PBMCs, taken before TCRalphabeta/CD19-depleted stem cell transplant.

Here the CDR3 DNA reads TGCAGTGCTAGACTAGCGAAATACGAGCAGTACTTC. Protein sequence: CSARLAKYEQYF. The gene calls are TRBV20-1 and TRBJ2-7; TRBD2 is a possible D gene (6 bases). Looked up from germline, CDR1 is DFQATT and CDR2 is SNEGSKA (reference sequence). Trimming removed 2 bases at V and 4 bases at J, with 9 bases between. The CDR3 has 12 amino acids.